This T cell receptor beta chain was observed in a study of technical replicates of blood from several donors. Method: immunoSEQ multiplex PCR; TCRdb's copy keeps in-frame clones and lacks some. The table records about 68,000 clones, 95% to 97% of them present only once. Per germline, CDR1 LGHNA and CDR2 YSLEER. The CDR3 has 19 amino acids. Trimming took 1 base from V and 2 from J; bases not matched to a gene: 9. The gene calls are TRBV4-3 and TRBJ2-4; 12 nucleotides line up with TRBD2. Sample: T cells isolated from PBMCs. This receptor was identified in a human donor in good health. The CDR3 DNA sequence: TGCGCCAGCAGCCAAGGGACTAGCGGGATGGTTAAGTCCAAAAACATTCAGTACTTC. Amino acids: CASSQGTSGMVKSKNIQYF.